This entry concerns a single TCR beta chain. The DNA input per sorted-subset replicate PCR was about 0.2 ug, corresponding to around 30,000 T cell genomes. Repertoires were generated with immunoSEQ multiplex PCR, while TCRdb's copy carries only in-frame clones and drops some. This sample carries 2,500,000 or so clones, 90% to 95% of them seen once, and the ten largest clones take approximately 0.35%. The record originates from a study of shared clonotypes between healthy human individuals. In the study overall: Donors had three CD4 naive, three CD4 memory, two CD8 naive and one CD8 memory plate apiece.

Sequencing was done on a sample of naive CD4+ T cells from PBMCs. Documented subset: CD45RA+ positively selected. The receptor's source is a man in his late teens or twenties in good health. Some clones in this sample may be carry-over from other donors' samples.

CDR3 sequence reads: CASGLPPLAAANTGELFF. Here the CDR3 DNA reads TGTGCTAGTGGTTTGCCGCCCCTAGCGGCCGCGAACACCGGGGAGCTGTTTTTT. The V gene is TRBV12-5, the J gene TRBJ2-2, with 7 bases that match TRBD2. Germline V gives CDR1 LGHNT, CDR2 FRNRAP. V trimming: 2 bases; J trimming: 0 bases; junction bases outside the gene matches: 9. The CDR3 is 18 residues long.